This T cell receptor beta chain was identified during a study of identifying expanded T cells in peripheral blood. The study, taken as a whole, reports: Across healthy donors, higher total template counts meant significantly greater roughly two-week count variance. Over two and four weeks, about 15 and 19 clones changed, versus approximately 1.1 between replicates.

During the collection period, no donor immune events like infections were recorded. The protocol was immunoSEQ multiplex PCR, while the TCRdb copy is restricted to in-frame clones and leaves out a portion. This table has roughly 100,000 clones, about 91% appearing once. To note about this clone: Its antigen is still unknown. Other DNA sequences in this sample translate to the same CDR3.

Unmatched junction bases numbered 5, after V lost 4 bases and J lost 1 base. This CDR3 comprises 15 residues. Germline V gives CDR1 SGHRS, CDR2 YFSETQ. The sequenced sample consisted of blood. The sequence was collected from a person aged 18-70 years in good health. The chain links TRBV5-1 to TRBJ2-3; TRBD1 matches at 8 bases. The CDR3 loop reads CASSLGQGGTDTQYF. The CDR3 DNA sequence: TGCGCCAGCAGCCTCGGACAGGGTGGCACAGATACGCAGTATTTT.